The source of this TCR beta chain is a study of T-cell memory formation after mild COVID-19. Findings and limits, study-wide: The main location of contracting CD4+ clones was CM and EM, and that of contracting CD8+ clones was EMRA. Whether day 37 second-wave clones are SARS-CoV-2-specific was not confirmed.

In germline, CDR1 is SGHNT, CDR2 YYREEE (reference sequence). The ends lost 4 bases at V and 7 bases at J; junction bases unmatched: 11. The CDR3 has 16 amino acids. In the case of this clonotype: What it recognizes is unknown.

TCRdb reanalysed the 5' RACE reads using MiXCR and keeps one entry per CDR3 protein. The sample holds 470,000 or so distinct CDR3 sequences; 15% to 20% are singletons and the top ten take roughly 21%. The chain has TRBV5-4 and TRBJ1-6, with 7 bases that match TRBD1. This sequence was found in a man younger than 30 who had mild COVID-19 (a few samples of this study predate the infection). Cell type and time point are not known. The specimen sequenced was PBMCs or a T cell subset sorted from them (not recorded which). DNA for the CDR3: TGTGCCAGCAGCGTAAGGCCCGGGACAGTGAATTCACCCCTCCACTTT. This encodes CASSVRPGTVNSPLHF.